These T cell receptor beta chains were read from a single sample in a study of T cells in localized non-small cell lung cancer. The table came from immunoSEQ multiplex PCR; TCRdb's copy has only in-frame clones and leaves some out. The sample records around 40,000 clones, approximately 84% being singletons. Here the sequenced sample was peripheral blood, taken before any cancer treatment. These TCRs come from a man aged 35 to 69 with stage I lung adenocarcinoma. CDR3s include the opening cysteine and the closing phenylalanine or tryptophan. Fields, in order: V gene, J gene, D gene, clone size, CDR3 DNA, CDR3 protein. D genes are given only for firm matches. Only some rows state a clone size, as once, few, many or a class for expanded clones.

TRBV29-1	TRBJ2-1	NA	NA	TGCAGCGAACGGACGGTGAAGAATGAGCAGTTCTTC	CSERTVKNEQFF
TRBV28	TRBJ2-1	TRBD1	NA	TGTGCCAGCAGTGCGCGGACAGGTTCAACCGACGAGCAGTTCTTC	CASSARTGSTDEQFF
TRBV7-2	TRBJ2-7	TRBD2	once	TGTGCCAGCAGCTATCGACTAGCGGGACCCTACGAGCAGTACTTC	CASSYRLAGPYEQYF
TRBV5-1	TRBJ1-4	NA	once	TGCGCCAGCAGCGTAACAGCTAATGAAAAACTGTTTTTT	CASSVTANEKLFF
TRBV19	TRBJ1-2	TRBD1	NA	TGTGCCAGTAGTACAGGGGGCGGCTATGGCTACACCTTC	CASSTGGGYGYTF
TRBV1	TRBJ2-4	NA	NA	TGCACCAGCAGCCCGGACAGTAGCAAAAACATTCAGTACTTC	CTSSPDSSKNIQYF
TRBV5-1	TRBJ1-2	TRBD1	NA	TGCGCCAGCAGTAAAGACAGGGGCCCCTATGGCTACACCTTC	CASSKDRGPYGYTF
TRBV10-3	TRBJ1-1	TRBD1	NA	TGTGCCATCAGGACAAGTACAGGGGGCAGAACTGAAGCTTTCTTT	CAIRTSTGGRTEAFF
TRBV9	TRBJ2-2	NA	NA	TGTGCCAGCAGCGGAGGCCTGATAGACATCACCGGGGAGCTGTTTTTT	CASSGGLIDITGELFF
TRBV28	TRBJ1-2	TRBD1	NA	TGTGCCAGCAGTTTATACCCAGGGGGTGGCTACACCTTC	CASSLYPGGGYTF
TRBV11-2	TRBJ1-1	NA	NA	TGTGCCAGCAGCCAACAAGGGAACACTGAAGCTTTCTTT	CASSQQGNTEAFF
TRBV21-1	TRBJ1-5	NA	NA	TGTGCCAGCAGCGACGGACTACACATTAGCAATCAGCCCCAGCATTTT	CASSDGLHISNQPQHF
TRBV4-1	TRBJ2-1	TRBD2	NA	TGCGCCAGCAGCCGGGAGGGACTAGCGCCTTCCTACAATGAGCAGTTCTTC	CASSREGLAPSYNEQFF
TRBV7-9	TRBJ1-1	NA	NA	TGTGCCAGCAGCACCCGGGGAGGGGGCACTGAAGCTTTCTTT	CASSTRGGGTEAFF
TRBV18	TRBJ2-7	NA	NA	TGTGCCAGCTCCCCCGGGGCAGGTTCCTACGAGCAGTACTTC	CASSPGAGSYEQYF
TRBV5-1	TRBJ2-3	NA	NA	TGCGCCAGCCTGGGGCTCGGCACAGATACGCAGTATTTT	CASLGLGTDTQYF
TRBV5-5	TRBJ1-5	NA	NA	TGTGCCAGCAGCTTGGCTCAGGGTCTTGGCCAGCCCCAGCATTTT	CASSLAQGLGQPQHF
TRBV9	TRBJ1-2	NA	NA	TGTGCCAGCAGCGTAACAGGATTAGCTGGCTACACCTTC	CASSVTGLAGYTF
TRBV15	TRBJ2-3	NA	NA	TGTGCCACCAGCAATGGGGGTCACACAGATACGCAGTATTTT	CATSNGGHTDTQYF
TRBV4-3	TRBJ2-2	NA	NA	TGCGCCAGCAGCCAAGATCCCGTCAGGCTTGCTGTCGGGGAGCTGTTTTTT	CASSQDPVRLAVGELFF
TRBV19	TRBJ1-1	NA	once	TGTGCCAGTAGCGAGACACTGAACACTGAAGCTTTCTTT	CASSETLNTEAFF
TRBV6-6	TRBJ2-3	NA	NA	TGTGCCAGCAGTTACCCTCGAGCGACAGATACGCAGTATTTT	CASSYPRATDTQYF
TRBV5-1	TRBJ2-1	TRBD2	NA	TGCGCCAGCAGCTTGATAGCGGGAGGGCCTAGGAATGAGCAGTTCTTC	CASSLIAGGPRNEQFF